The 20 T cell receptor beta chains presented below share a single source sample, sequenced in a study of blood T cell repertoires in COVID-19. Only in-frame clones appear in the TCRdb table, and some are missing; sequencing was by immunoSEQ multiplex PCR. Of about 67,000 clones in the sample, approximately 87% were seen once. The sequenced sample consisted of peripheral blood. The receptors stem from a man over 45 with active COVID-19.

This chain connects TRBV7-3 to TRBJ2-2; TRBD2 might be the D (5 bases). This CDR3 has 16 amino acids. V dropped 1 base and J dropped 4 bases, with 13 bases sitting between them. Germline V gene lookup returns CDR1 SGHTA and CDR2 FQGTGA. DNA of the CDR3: TGTGCCAGCAGCTTAAGCGGGTCTTGGAGCACCGGGGAGCTGTTTTTT. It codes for CASSLSGSWSTGELFF.

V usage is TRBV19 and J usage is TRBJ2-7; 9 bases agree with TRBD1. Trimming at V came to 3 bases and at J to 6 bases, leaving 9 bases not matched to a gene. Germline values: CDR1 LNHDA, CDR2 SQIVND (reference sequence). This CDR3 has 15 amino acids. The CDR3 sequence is CASSMVNRGPGEQYF. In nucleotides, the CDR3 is TGTGCCAGTAGTATGGTAAACAGGGGGCCTGGCGAGCAGTACTTC.

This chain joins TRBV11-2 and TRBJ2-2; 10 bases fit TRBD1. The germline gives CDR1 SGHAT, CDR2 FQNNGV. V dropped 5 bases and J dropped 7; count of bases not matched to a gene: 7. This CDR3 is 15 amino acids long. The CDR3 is CASSPGTGVFGELFF. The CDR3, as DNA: TGTGCCAGCAGCCCCGGGACAGGGGTTTTCGGGGAGCTGTTTTTT. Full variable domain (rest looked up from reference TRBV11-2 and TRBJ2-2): EAGVAQSPRYKIIEKRQSVAFWCNPISGHATLYWYQQILGQGPKLLIQFQNNGVVDDSQLPKDRFSAERLKGVDSTLKIQPAKLEDSAVYLCASSPGTGVFGELFFGEGSRLTVL.

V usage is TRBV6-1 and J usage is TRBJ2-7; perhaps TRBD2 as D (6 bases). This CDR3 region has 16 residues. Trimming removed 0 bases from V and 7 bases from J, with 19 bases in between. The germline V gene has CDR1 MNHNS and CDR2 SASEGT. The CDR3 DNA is TGTGCCAGCAGTGAAGCGTGGGACTTTGGGGTGAGAGAGCAGTACTTC. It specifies CASSEAWDFGVREQYF.

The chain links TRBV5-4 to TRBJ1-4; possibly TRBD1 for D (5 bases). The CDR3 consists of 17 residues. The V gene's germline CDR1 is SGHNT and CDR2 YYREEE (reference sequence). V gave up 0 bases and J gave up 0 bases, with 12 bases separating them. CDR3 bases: TGTGCCAGCAGCTTGGATGCAGGGCCGGCAACTAATGAAAAACTGTTTTTT. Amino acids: CASSLDAGPATNEKLFF.

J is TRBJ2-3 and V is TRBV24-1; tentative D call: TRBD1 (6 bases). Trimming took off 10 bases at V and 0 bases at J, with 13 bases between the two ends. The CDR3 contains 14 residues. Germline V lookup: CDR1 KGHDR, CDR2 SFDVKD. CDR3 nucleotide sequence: TGTGCCACTGCGACAGGCCTAAGCACAGATACGCAGTATTTT. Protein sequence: CATATGLSTDTQYF.

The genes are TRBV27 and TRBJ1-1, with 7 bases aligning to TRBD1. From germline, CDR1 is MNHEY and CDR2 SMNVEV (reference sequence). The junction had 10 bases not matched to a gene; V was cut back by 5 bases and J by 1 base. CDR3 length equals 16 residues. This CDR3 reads CASSLGTASRNTEAFF. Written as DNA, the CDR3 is TGTGCCAGCAGTCTAGGGACAGCGTCCCGGAACACTGAAGCTTTCTTT.

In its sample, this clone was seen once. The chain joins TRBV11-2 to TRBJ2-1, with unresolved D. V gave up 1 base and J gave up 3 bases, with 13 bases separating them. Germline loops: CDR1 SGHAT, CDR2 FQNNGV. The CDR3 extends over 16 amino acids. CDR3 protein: CASSLGDSPFYNEQFF. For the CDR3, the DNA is TGTGCCAGCAGCTTAGGAGACTCCCCTTTCTACAATGAGCAGTTCTTC. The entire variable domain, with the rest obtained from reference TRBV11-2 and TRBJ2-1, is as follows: EAGVAQSPRYKIIEKRQSVAFWCNPISGHATLYWYQQILGQGPKLLIQFQNNGVVDDSQLPKDRFSAERLKGVDSTLKIQPAKLEDSAVYLCASSLGDSPFYNEQFFGPGTRLTVL.

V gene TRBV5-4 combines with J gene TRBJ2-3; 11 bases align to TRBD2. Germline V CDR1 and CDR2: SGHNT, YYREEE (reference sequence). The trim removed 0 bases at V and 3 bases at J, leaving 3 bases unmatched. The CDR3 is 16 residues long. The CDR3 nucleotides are TGTGCCAGCAGCTTGGGAGGGACTAGCGGTACAGATACGCAGTATTTT. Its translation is CASSLGGTSGTDTQYF.

CDR3 amino acids: CASSLTGADTEAFF. The CDR3 bases are TGCGCCAGCAGCTTGACAGGGGCGGACACTGAAGCTTTCTTT. The gene calls are TRBV5-1 and TRBJ1-1, with 7 bases fitting TRBD1. The trim removed 1 base at V and 3 bases at J, leaving 3 bases unmatched. The CDR3 is 14 amino acids. The germline CDR1 and CDR2 sequences are SGHRS and YFSETQ.

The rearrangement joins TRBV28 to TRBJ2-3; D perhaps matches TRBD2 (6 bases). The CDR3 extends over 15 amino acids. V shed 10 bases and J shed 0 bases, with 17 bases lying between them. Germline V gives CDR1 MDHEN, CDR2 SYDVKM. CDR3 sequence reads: CATSGVAVSTDTQYF. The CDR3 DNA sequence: TGTGCCACCTCCGGAGTAGCGGTTAGCACAGATACGCAGTATTTT.

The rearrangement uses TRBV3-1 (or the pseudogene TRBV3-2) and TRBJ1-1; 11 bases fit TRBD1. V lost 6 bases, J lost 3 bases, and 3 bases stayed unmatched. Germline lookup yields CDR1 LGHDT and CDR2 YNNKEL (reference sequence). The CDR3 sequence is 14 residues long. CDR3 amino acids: CASRDRGPDTEAFF. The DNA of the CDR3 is TGTGCCAGCAGGGACAGGGGGCCGGACACTGAAGCTTTCTTT.

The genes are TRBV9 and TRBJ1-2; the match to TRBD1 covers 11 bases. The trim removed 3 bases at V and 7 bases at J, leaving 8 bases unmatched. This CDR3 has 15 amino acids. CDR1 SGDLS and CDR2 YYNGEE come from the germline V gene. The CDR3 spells CASSAGQGAEGGYTF. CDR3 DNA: TGTGCCAGCAGCGCCGGACAGGGGGCGGAGGGTGGCTACACCTTC.

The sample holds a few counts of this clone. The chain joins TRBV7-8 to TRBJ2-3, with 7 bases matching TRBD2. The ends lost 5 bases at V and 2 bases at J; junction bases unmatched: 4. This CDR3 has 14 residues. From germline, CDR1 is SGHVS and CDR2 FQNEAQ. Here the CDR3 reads CASSPGGYTDTQYF. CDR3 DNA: TGTGCCAGCAGCCCGGGAGGATACACAGATACGCAGTATTTT.

CDR3 loop: CASSWTPYNEQFF. For the CDR3, the DNA is TGCGCCAGCAGCTGGACTCCGTACAATGAGCAGTTCTTC. This chain uses TRBV5-1 with TRBJ2-1; a possible D gene is TRBD2 (5 bases). Germline V lookup: CDR1 SGHRS, CDR2 YFSETQ. The CDR3 sequence is 13 residues long. V was clipped by 3 bases and J by 4 bases, with 8 bases between them. The full variable domain, its missing parts supplied by reference TRBV5-1 and TRBJ2-1, is KAGVTQTPRYLIKTRGQQVTLSCSPISGHRSVSWYQQTPGQGLQFLFEYFSETQRNKGNFPGRFSGRQFSNSRSEMNVSTLELGDSALYLCASSWTPYNEQFFGPGTRLTVL.

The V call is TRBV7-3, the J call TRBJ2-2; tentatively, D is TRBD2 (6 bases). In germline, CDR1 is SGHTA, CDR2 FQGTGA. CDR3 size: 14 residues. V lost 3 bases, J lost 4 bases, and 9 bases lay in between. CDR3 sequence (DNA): TGTGCCAGCAGCTTCCAGGGAGGCACCGGGGAGCTGTTTTTT. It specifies CASSFQGGTGELFF.

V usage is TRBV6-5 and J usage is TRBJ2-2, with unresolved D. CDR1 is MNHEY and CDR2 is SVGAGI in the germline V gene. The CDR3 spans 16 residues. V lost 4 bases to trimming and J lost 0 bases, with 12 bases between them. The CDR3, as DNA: TGTGCCAGCAGTTTATCCGACATAACGAACACCGGGGAGCTGTTTTTT. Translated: CASSLSDITNTGELFF.

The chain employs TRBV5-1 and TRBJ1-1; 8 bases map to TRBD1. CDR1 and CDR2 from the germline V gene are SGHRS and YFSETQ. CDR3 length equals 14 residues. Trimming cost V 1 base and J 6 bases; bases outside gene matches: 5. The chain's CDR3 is CASSLRTGTPEAFF. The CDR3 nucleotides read TGCGCCAGCAGCTTGCGGACAGGGACGCCTGAAGCTTTCTTT. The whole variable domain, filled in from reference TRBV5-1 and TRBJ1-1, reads KAGVTQTPRYLIKTRGQQVTLSCSPISGHRSVSWYQQTPGQGLQFLFEYFSETQRNKGNFPGRFSGRQFSNSRSEMNVSTLELGDSALYLCASSLRTGTPEAFFGQGTRLTVV.

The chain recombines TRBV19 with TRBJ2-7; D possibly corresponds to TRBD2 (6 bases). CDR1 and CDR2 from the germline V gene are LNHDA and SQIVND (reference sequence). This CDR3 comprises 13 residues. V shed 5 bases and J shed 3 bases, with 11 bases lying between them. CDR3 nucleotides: TGTGCCAGTAGTTCGGGACTCGGCTACGAGCAGTACTTC. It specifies CASSSGLGYEQYF.

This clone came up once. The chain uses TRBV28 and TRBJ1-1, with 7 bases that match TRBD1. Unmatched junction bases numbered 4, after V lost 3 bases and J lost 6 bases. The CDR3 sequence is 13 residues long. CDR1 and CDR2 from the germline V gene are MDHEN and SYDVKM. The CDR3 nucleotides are TGTGCCAGCAGTTTTCCAGGGGGATCTGAAGCTTTCTTT. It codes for CASSFPGGSEAFF.